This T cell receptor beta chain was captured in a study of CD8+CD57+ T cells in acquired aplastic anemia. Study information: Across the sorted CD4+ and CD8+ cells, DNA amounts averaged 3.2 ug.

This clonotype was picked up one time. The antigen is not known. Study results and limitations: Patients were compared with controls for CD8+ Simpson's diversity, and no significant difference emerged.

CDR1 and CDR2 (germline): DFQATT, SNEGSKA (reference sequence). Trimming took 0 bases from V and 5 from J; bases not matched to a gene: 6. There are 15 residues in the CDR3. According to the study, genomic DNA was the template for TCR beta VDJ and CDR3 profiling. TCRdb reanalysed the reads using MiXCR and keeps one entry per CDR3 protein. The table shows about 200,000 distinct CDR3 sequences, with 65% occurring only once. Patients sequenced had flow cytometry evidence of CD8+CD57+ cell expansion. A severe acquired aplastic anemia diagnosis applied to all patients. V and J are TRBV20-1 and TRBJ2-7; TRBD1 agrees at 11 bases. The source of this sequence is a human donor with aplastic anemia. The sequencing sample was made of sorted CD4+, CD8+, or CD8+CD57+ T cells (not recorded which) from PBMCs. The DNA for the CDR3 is TGCAGTGCTAGAGATGGGGACAGGGGGACTCACGAGCAGTACTTC. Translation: CSARDGDRGTHEQYF.